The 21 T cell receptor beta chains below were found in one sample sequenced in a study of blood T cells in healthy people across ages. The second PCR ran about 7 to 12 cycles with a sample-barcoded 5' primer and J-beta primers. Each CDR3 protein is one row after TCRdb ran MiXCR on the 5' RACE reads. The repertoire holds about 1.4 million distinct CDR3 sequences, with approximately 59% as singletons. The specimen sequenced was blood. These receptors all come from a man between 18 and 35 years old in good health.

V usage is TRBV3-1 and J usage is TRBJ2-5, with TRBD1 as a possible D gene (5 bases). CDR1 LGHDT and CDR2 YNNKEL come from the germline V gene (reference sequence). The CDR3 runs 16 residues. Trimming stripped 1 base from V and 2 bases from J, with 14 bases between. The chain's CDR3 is CASSQVGAGPQETQYF. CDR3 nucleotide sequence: TGTGCCAGCAGCCAAGTAGGGGCCGGGCCGCAAGAGACCCAGTACTTC.

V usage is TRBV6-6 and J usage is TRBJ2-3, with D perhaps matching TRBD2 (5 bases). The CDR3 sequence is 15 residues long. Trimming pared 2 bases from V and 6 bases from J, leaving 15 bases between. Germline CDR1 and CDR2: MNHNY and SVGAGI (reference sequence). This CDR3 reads CASSYGEPYVDTQYF. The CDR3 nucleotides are TGTGCCAGCAGTTACGGGGAGCCCTACGTCGATACGCAGTATTTT.

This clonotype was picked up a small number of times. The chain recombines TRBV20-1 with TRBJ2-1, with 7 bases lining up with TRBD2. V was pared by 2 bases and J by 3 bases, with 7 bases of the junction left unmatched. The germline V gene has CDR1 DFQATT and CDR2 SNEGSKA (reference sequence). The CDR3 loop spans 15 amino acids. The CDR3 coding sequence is TGCAGTGCTAGAACAACTAGCGAAAACTACAATGAGCAGTTCTTC. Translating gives CSARTTSENYNEQFF.

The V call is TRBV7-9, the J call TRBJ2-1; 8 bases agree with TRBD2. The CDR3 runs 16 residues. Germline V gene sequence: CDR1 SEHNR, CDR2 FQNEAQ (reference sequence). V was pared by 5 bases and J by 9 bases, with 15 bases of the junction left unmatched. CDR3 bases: TGTGCCAGCAGCCCAGACCCGTGGACTAGCATGGGTGAGCAGTTCTTC. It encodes CASSPDPWTSMGEQFF.

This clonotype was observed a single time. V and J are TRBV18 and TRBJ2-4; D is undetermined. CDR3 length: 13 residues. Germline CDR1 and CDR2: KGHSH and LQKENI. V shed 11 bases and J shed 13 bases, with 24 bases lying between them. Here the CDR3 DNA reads TGTGCCGGCCTGGCCGAGCCAGGATACGACCAGTACTTC. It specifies CAGLAEPGYDQYF.

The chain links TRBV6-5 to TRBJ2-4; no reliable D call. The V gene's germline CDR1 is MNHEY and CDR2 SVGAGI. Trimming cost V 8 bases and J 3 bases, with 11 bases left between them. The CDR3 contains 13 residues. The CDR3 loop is CASSRSGKNIQYF. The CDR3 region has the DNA TGTGCCAGCTCTCGTTCAGGCAAAAACATTCAGTACTTC.

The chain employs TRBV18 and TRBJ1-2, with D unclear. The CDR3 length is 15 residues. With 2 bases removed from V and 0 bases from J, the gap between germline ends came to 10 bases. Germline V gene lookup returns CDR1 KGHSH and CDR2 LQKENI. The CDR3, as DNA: TGTGCCAGCTCACCATCCCGAAATCCTAACTATGGCTACACCTTC. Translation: CASSPSRNPNYGYTF.

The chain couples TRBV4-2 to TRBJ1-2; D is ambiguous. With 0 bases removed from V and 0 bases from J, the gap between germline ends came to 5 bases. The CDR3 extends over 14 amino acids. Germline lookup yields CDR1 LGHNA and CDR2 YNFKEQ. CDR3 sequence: CASSQDNANYGYTF. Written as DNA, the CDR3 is TGTGCCAGCAGCCAAGATAACGCTAACTATGGCTACACCTTC.

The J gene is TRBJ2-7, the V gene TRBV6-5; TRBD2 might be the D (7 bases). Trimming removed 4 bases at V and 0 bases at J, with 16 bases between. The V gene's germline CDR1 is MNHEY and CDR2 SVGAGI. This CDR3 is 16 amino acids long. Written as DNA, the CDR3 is TGTGCCAGCAGTTCGGGGGGCGCGGAGAGCTCCTACGAGCAGTACTTC. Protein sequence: CASSSGGAESSYEQYF.

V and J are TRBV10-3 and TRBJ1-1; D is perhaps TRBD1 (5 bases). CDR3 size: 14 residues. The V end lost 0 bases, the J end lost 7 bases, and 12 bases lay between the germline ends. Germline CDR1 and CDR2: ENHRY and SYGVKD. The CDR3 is CAISESGQLDEAFF. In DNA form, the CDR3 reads TGTGCCATCAGTGAGTCGGGGCAGTTAGATGAAGCTTTCTTT.

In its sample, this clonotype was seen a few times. CDR3 sequence: CATIRGGLDEQYF. The CDR3 bases are TGTGCCACCATTCGGGGGGGTCTTGACGAGCAGTACTTC. This rearrangement joins TRBV25-1 to TRBJ2-7; 8 bases fit TRBD2. J was trimmed by 5 bases and V by 10 bases; bases with no gene match: 10. Germline V gives CDR1 MGHDK, CDR2 SYGVNS. The CDR3 contains 13 residues.

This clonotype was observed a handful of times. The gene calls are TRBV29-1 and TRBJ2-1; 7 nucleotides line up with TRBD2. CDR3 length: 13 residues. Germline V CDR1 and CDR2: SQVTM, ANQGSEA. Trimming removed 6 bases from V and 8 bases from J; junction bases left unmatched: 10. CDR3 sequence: CSVSGDQEDEQFF. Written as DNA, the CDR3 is TGCAGCGTCAGCGGGGACCAGGAAGATGAGCAGTTCTTC.

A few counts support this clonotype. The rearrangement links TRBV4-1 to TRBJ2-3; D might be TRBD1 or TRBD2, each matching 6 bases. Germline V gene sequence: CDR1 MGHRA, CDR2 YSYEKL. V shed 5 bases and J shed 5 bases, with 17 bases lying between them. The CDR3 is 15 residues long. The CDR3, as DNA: TGCGCCAGCAGCGAAAGAGGGGGGTACCAAGATACGCAGTATTTT. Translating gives CASSERGGYQDTQYF.

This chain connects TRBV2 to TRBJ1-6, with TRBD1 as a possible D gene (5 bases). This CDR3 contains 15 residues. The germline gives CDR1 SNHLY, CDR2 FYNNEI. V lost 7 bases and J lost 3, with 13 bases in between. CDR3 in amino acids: CASKPTVSYNSPLHF. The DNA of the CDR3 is TGTGCCAGCAAGCCGACAGTGAGCTATAATTCACCCCTCCACTTT.

The CDR3 loop is CASSRPPSQAGSSYNEQFF. The CDR3 DNA reads TGCGCCAGCAGCCGACCCCCTTCCCAGGCGGGGAGCTCCTACAATGAGCAGTTCTTC. V gene TRBV4-3 combines with J gene TRBJ2-1; weak D call: TRBD2 (6 bases). Germline assignment: CDR1 LGHNA and CDR2 YSLEER. The V gene lost 4 bases and the J gene lost 0 bases, with 22 bases spanning the gap. There are 19 residues in the CDR3.

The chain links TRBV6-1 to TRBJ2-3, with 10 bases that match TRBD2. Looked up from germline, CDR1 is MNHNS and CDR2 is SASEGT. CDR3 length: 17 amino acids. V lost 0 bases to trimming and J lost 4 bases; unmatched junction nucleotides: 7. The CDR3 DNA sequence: TGTGCCAGCAGTGAAGCGCTGACTAGCGGGTTGTCAGATACGCAGTATTTT. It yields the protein CASSEALTSGLSDTQYF.

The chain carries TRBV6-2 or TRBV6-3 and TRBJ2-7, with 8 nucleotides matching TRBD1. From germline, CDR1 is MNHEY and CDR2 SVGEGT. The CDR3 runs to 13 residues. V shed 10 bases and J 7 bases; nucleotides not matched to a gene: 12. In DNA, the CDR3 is TGTGCCATCCAGGGGGCTACCTACAATGAGCAGTACTTC. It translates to CAIQGATYNEQYF.

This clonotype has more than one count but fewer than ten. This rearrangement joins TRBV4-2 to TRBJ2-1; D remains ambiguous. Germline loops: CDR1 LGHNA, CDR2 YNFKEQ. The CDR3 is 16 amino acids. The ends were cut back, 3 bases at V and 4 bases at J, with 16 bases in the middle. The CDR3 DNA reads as TGTGCCAGCAGCCAGGGTCTAGTTTGGGCTTACAATGAGCAGTTCTTC. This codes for CASSQGLVWAYNEQFF.

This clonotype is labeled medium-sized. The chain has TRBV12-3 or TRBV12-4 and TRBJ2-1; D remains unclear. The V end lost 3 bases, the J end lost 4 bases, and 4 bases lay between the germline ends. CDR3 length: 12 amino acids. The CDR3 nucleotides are TGTGCCAGCAGTTTCTTGTACAATGAGCAGTTCTTC. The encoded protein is CASSFLYNEQFF.

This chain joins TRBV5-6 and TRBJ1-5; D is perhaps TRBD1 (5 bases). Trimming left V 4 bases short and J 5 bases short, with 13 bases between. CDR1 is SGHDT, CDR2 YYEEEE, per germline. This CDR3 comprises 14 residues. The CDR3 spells CASSVGPGDQPQHF. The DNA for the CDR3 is TGTGCCAGCAGCGTGGGACCTGGGGATCAGCCCCAGCATTTT.

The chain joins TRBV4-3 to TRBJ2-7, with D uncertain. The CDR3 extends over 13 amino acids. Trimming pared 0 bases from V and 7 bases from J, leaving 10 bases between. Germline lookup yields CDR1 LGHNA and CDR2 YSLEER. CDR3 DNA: TGCGCCAGCAGCCAAGATCTGGACGGTGAGCAGTACTTC. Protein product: CASSQDLDGEQYF.